These 30 T cell receptor beta chains originate from one sample sequenced in a study of early T cells in non-severe SARS-CoV-2 infection. One entry per CDR3 protein, called by TCRdb with MiXCR from the 5' RACE reads. Among under 85,000 distinct CDR3 sequences listed, about 12% were seen once. What was sequenced was whole blood. The receptor set was obtained from an adult who was a healthcare worker with PCR-confirmed SARS-CoV-2 infection or an uninfected control (not recorded which).

This clonotype was detected only a few times. V and J are TRBV7-2 and TRBJ1-6, with D uncertain. From germline, CDR1 is SGHTA and CDR2 FQGNSA. The CDR3 contains 17 residues. Trimming removed 5 bases from V and 0 bases from J, with 14 bases in between. In DNA, the CDR3 is TGTGCCAGCAGCACACAAGCAGGCTTCTCCTATAATTCACCCCTCCACTTT. Translated: CASSTQAGFSYNSPLHF.

About this clonotype itself: The CDR3 does not end in the conserved phenylalanine or tryptophan, so this is likely a read error. The chain employs TRBV19 and TRBJ1-6, with a possible D match to TRBD1 (5 bases). There are 16 residues in the CDR3. Germline V gene lookup returns CDR1 LNHDA and CDR2 SQIVND (reference sequence). Trimming shortened V by 3 bases and J by 9 bases, and 18 bases separated the two germline ends. CDR3 in amino acids: CASSITGTSTASPLHL. DNA of the CDR3: TGTGCCAGTAGTATTACCGGGACGTCGACGGCTTCACCCCTCCACCTT.

This clonotype was observed at least ten times. The V and J genes are TRBV7-8 and TRBJ2-7, with 9 bases matching TRBD1. The CDR3 runs 16 residues. Germline V lookup: CDR1 SGHVS, CDR2 FQNEAQ. V trimming: 5 bases; J trimming: 1 base; junction bases outside the gene matches: 9. Written as DNA, the CDR3 is TGTGCCAGCAGCCTAGGGGACAGGGATCTTTCCTACGAGCAGTACTTC. Residues: CASSLGDRDLSYEQYF.

This clonotype came up a few times. The V and J genes are TRBV18 and TRBJ1-4; no reliable D call. The CDR3 consists of 13 residues. Germline values: CDR1 KGHSH, CDR2 LQKENI. Trimming cost V 3 bases and J 8 bases, with 10 bases left between them. The CDR3 DNA is TGTGCCAGCTCACCTTCGGGAGGGGAAAAACTGTTTTTT. Translating gives CASSPSGGEKLFF.

This clonotype was found many times. The V gene is TRBV11-2, the J gene TRBJ2-7, with 10 nucleotides matching TRBD1. This CDR3 comprises 14 residues. V gave up 6 bases and J gave up 4 bases; unmatched junction bases: 6. CDR1 and CDR2 from the germline V gene are SGHAT and FQNNGV. CDR3 loop: CASSRGQGGYEQYF. The CDR3 bases are TGTGCCAGCAGTCGCGGACAGGGGGGTTACGAGCAGTACTTC.

This clonotype was counted at least ten times. The chain has TRBV28 and TRBJ2-5; no definite D call. Germline lookup yields CDR1 MDHEN and CDR2 SYDVKM. This CDR3 has 12 residues. V was trimmed by 4 bases and J by 4 bases, leaving 7 bases between them. CDR3 sequence reads: CASSYLGETQYF. As DNA, the CDR3 is TGTGCCAGCAGTTATTTAGGAGAGACCCAGTACTTC.

The rearrangement joins TRBV29-1 to TRBJ2-2; D is possibly TRBD1 (5 bases). Germline V lookup: CDR1 SQVTM, CDR2 ANQGSEA. V was clipped by 3 bases and J by 5 bases, with 10 bases between them. This CDR3 contains 13 residues. The CDR3 nucleotides read TGCAGCGTTGATGCAGGGCGGACCGGGGAGCTGTTTTTT. Translated, it gives CSVDAGRTGELFF.

Many counts were recorded for this clonotype. The chain couples TRBV20-1 to TRBJ2-1; no clear D gene. CDR1 and CDR2 from the germline V gene are DFQATT and SNEGSKA (reference sequence). This CDR3 comprises 13 residues. The V end lost 0 bases, the J end lost 7 bases, and 10 bases lay between the germline ends. CDR3 in amino acids: CSARDAVGNEQFF. In DNA form, the CDR3 reads TGCAGTGCTAGAGATGCTGTGGGGAATGAGCAGTTCTTC.

The rearrangement links TRBV9 to TRBJ2-7, with D perhaps matching TRBD1 (5 bases). The CDR3 runs 14 residues. Deletions cut 4 bases from V and 0 bases from J, with 11 bases between. Germline V CDR1 and CDR2: SGDLS, YYNGEE. The CDR3 bases are TGTGCCAGCAGCTCCCCCGACAGCTCCTACGAGCAGTACTTC. Translation: CASSSPDSSYEQYF.

This clonotype was seen many times. The CDR3 sequence: CASNWGQGWGNQPQHF. The CDR3 DNA sequence: TGTGCCAGTAACTGGGGACAGGGCTGGGGCAATCAGCCCCAGCATTTT. This chain links TRBV19 with TRBJ1-5; 9 nucleotides agree with TRBD1. Looked up from germline, CDR1 is LNHDA and CDR2 is SQIVND (reference sequence). V dropped 7 bases and J dropped 2; count of bases not matched to a gene: 9. The CDR3 extends over 16 amino acids.

This clonotype was recorded at least ten times. The V call is TRBV7-2, the J call TRBJ1-4; D perhaps matches TRBD1 (5 bases). CDR1 and CDR2 (germline): SGHTA, FQGNSA. Trimming took off 1 base at V and 8 bases at J, with 14 bases between the two ends. CDR3 length: 15 amino acids. The CDR3 DNA follows: TGTGCCAGCAGCTTAGTTAGCCAGGGAAGGGAAAAACTGTTTTTT. Residues: CASSLVSQGREKLFF.

The chain has TRBV5-1 and TRBJ1-1; D not resolved. CDR1 is SGHRS and CDR2 is YFSETQ in the germline V gene. V gave up 1 base and J gave up 1 base, with 8 bases separating them. The CDR3 covers 14 residues. The CDR3 DNA reads as TGCGCCAGCAGCTTGTCAGCAGAGAACACTGAAGCTTTCTTT. Its translation: CASSLSAENTEAFF.

The chain combines TRBV9 with TRBJ1-2; TRBD1 might be the D (5 bases). Looked up from germline, CDR1 is SGDLS and CDR2 is YYNGEE. The CDR3 loop spans 15 amino acids. Trimming removed 4 bases from V and 3 bases from J, with 16 bases in between. CDR3 coding DNA: TGTGCCAGCAGCCCATCCTTCGGGACGTACTATGGCTACACCTTC. It is translated as CASSPSFGTYYGYTF.

This clonotype came up a few times. The chain's CDR3 is CASSVDYSSGYTF. The CDR3 coding sequence is TGTGCCAGCAGCGTGGACTACAGTTCCGGCTACACCTTC. This sequence joins TRBV9 and TRBJ1-2; no definite D call. Trimming pared 2 bases from V and 8 bases from J, leaving 13 bases between. CDR1 is SGDLS, CDR2 YYNGEE, per germline. The CDR3 has 13 amino acids.

A word on this clonotype: A much more abundant neighbour one base away suggests this may be a read error. This sequence joins TRBV6-5 and TRBJ2-3, with D unclear. V was clipped by 6 bases and J by 5 bases, with 12 bases between them. Germline CDR1 is MNHEY and CDR2 is SVGAGI. The CDR3 has 13 amino acids. Here the CDR3 reads CASREFGIDTQYF. CDR3 bases: TGTGCCAGCAGAGAATTTGGCATAGATACGCAGTATTTT.

This clonotype was counted between two and nine times. This chain links TRBV6-5 with TRBJ2-1, with 7 positions matching TRBD1. Germline V CDR1 and CDR2: MNHEY, SVGAGI. The CDR3 loop spans 14 amino acids. J lost 5 bases, V lost 6 bases, and 7 bases had no gene match. The CDR3 protein is CASSPSGQNNEQFF. DNA for the CDR3: TGTGCCAGCAGCCCGTCGGGACAGAACAATGAGCAGTTCTTC.

The sample holds many counts of this clonotype. CDR3 sequence: CASSVTGMNYGYTF. The CDR3 region has the DNA TGTGCCAGCAGTGTTACAGGGATGAACTATGGCTACACCTTC. The chain couples TRBV6-1 to TRBJ1-2; TRBD1 is a possible D gene (6 bases). The CDR3 has 14 amino acids. Germline V gene lookup returns CDR1 MNHNS and CDR2 SASEGT. Trimming removed 4 bases at V and 2 bases at J, with 11 bases between.

There are many counts of this clonotype. The V gene is TRBV2, the J gene TRBJ2-7; TRBD1 aligns across 12 bases. This CDR3 has 13 residues. CDR1 and CDR2 (germline): SNHLY, FYNNEI. V shed 6 bases, J shed 5 bases, and the junction held 2 bases outside the gene matches. The CDR3 loop is CASRRDRGHEQYF. In DNA, the CDR3 is TGTGCCAGCAGACGGGACAGGGGGCACGAGCAGTACTTC.

This clonotype was counted at least ten times. This chain connects TRBV6-2 or TRBV6-3 to TRBJ1-6, with a tentative D call TRBD1 (5 bases). Germline V gene data show CDR1 as MNHEY and CDR2 as SVGEGT. The ends were cut back, 3 bases at V and 8 bases at J, with 11 bases in the middle. The CDR3 sequence is 14 residues long. CDR3 sequence reads: CASSYGGAYSPLHF. In DNA form, the CDR3 reads TGTGCCAGCAGTTATGGAGGGGCATATTCACCCCTCCACTTT.

This sequence joins TRBV5-1 and TRBJ2-7, with 8 bases aligning to TRBD1. The germline CDR1 and CDR2 sequences are SGHRS and YFSETQ. Trimming at V came to 4 bases and at J to 1 base, leaving 10 bases not matched to a gene. This CDR3 is built from 16 residues. CDR3 nucleotide sequence: TGCGCCAGCAGCCGACAGACAGGGGAACGGTCCTACGAGCAGTACTTC. Residues: CASSRQTGERSYEQYF.

This clonotype was seen only a few times. CDR3 nucleotide sequence: TGCAGTGCTAGAGACAGGGCCAACCAAGAGACCCAGTACTTC. It encodes CSARDRANQETQYF. The J gene is TRBJ2-5, the V gene TRBV20-1; D possibly corresponds to TRBD1 (5 bases). There are 14 residues in the CDR3. Germline V gives CDR1 DFQATT, CDR2 SNEGSKA (reference sequence). V shed 0 bases and J shed 0 bases, with 8 bases lying between them.

This clonotype occurred many times. The J gene is TRBJ2-7, the V gene TRBV7-9; D unresolved. The V end was cut by 4 bases, the J end by 0 bases, with 10 bases between. CDR1 is SEHNR, CDR2 FQNEAQ, per germline (reference sequence). The CDR3 is 14 residues long. Here the CDR3 reads CASSSKESSYEQYF. CDR3 nucleotide sequence: TGTGCCAGCAGCTCCAAGGAGAGCTCCTACGAGCAGTACTTC.

The sample holds many counts of this clonotype. V is TRBV6-5 and J is TRBJ1-1; unclear D gene. Trimming removed 6 bases from V and 1 base from J, with 15 bases in between. Germline lookup yields CDR1 MNHEY and CDR2 SVGAGI. CDR3 length equals 15 residues. The CDR3 DNA reads TGTGCCAGCAGGGCCGGGAGACGAGGGAACACTGAAGCTTTCTTT. Translated, it gives CASRAGRRGNTEAFF.

This clonotype was found many times. V and J are TRBV20-1 and TRBJ2-7, with 9 bases lining up with TRBD1. The CDR3 extends over 14 amino acids. The germline CDR1 and CDR2 sequences are DFQATT and SNEGSKA (reference sequence). V was clipped by 6 bases and J by 2 bases; unmatched bases: 8. CDR3 amino acids: CSAERDREAYEQYF. DNA of the CDR3: TGCAGTGCGGAGAGGGACAGGGAAGCCTACGAGCAGTACTTC.

This clonotype came up a few times. The chain carries TRBV4-3 and TRBJ2-1; the match to TRBD2 covers 7 bases. V shed 1 base and J 4 bases; nucleotides not matched to a gene: 7. The CDR3 loop spans 16 amino acids. Germline loops: CDR1 LGHNA, CDR2 YSLEER. The chain's CDR3 is CASSQVETSRYNEQFF. The CDR3 DNA reads as TGCGCCAGCAGCCAAGTTGAGACTAGCCGATACAATGAGCAGTTCTTC.

This clonotype has a count of ten or more. The chain carries TRBV6-2 or TRBV6-3 and TRBJ2-4, with 8 bases fitting TRBD1. The V gene end was trimmed by 5 bases and the J gene end by 1 base; junction bases not matched to a gene: 7. Germline V gene data show CDR1 as MNHEY and CDR2 as SVGEGT. CDR3 length: 16 residues. The CDR3 loop is CASSTQGAWAKNIQYF. DNA of the CDR3: TGTGCCAGCAGTACCCAGGGGGCCTGGGCCAAAAACATTCAGTACTTC.

This clonotype has ten or more counts. This sequence joins TRBV11-3 and TRBJ2-1, with TRBD1 as a possible D gene (5 bases). Looked up from germline, CDR1 is SGHNT and CDR2 is YENEEA. The CDR3 runs to 15 residues. With 0 bases removed from V and 9 bases from J, the gap between germline ends came to 15 bases. The CDR3 is CASSLDRVKSAEQFF. CDR3 coding DNA: TGTGCCAGCAGCTTAGACAGGGTTAAATCAGCTGAGCAGTTCTTC. Full variable domain (missing parts from reference TRBV11-3 and TRBJ2-1): EAGVVQSPRYKIIEKKQPVAFWCNPISGHNTLYWYLQNLGQGPELLIRYENEEAVDDSQLPKDRFSAERLKGVDSTLKIQPAELGDSAVYLCASSLDRVKSAEQFFGPGTRLTVL.

This clonotype has at least ten counts. This chain connects TRBV2 to TRBJ2-4; no definite D call. The CDR3 contains 11 residues. In germline, CDR1 is SNHLY, CDR2 FYNNEI. Trimming cost V 3 bases and J 10 bases, with 7 bases left between them. The CDR3 DNA sequence: TGTGCCAGCAGTGAGGGATGGATTCAGTACTTC. It translates to CASSEGWIQYF.

This clonotype occurred a few times. The genes are TRBV10-2 and TRBJ2-1, with TRBD2 matching 10 bases. The CDR3 is made up of 18 amino acids. CDR1 and CDR2 (germline): WSHSY, SAAADI. J gave up 1 base and V 6 bases, and 12 bases lay outside the gene matches. The CDR3 reads CASRGSSGRAGSYNEQFF. The CDR3 DNA reads as TGCGCCAGCAGGGGATCGAGCGGGAGGGCCGGATCCTACAATGAGCAGTTCTTC.

There are many counts of this clonotype. This chain connects TRBV12-3 or TRBV12-4 to TRBJ2-3; D unclear. The CDR3 covers 12 residues. The ends were cut back, 1 base at V and 7 bases at J, with 6 bases in the middle. CDR3: CASSLVSHTQYF. The CDR3 nucleotides are TGTGCCAGCAGTTTAGTGTCGCATACGCAGTATTTT.